A single sample is the source of the 11 T cell receptor beta chains below, sequenced in a study of T cells in Graves' hyperthyroidism and ophthalmopathy. Researchers took RNA transcripts and amplified the TCR beta CDR3 regions from them. When the TCR CDR3 underwent first-round RT-PCR, the HTBI primer set was used. TCRdb redid the calling of the multiplex PCR reads with MiXCR, one entry per CDR3 protein. The sample yields about 590,000 distinct CDR3 sequences, 12% to 15% seen once. Sequencing input: blood. These receptors all stem from a woman aged 18-35 years with Graves' ophthalmopathy.

This clonotype was seen only a few times. The chain is built from TRBV4-1 and TRBJ1-5; the D gene is possibly TRBD1 (6 bases). The V gene lost 3 bases and the J gene lost 2 bases, with 23 bases spanning the gap. The CDR3 loop spans 19 amino acids. Germline CDR1 is MGHRA and CDR2 is YSYEKL. This CDR3 reads CASSHRPYRASGGNQPQHF. The CDR3 DNA reads as TGCGCCAGCAGCCATCGCCCTTACAGGGCGTCGGGTGGCAATCAGCCCCAGCATTTT.

This clonotype occurred many times. This chain uses TRBV28 with TRBJ2-7; the match to TRBD2 covers 10 bases. In germline, CDR1 is MDHEN, CDR2 SYDVKM. The CDR3 covers 19 residues. J was trimmed by 3 bases and V by 2 bases; bases with no gene match: 16. Written as DNA, the CDR3 is TGTGCCAGCAGTTTAGAATTGATGGGGGGGACTAGCGCCCGCTACGAGCAGTACTTC. It yields the protein CASSLELMGGTSARYEQYF.

The chain couples TRBV30 to TRBJ2-1; no definite D call. The CDR3 runs to 16 residues. V gave up 1 base and J gave up 0 bases, with 13 bases separating them. Germline CDR1 and CDR2: GTSNPN and SVGIG (reference sequence). CDR3: CAWSGVGKSSYNEQFF. The CDR3 DNA reads TGTGCCTGGAGTGGGGTCGGTAAGAGCTCCTACAATGAGCAGTTCTTC.

The sample holds many counts of this clonotype. The rearrangement uses TRBV30 and TRBJ1-1; D is ambiguous. V was pared by 3 bases and J by 1 base, with 9 bases between. Germline assignment: CDR1 GTSNPN and CDR2 SVGIG (reference sequence). The CDR3 loop spans 13 amino acids. The CDR3 loop is CAWSADPNTEAFF. The CDR3 DNA follows: TGTGCCTGGAGCGCCGACCCGAACACTGAAGCTTTCTTT.

This clonotype appeared a few times. V gene TRBV5-5 combines with J gene TRBJ1-2; 9 bases match TRBD1. Germline CDR1 and CDR2: SGHKS and YYEKEE (reference sequence). The J segment lost 0 bases and the V segment lost 5 bases, leaving 14 bases of the junction unmatched. The CDR3 loop spans 18 amino acids. The CDR3 DNA follows: TGTGCCAGCAGGGAAACAGGGGGCCTAACCTCCTCTAACTATGGCTACACCTTC. It codes for CASRETGGLTSSNYGYTF.

The table lists this clonotype with many counts. The chain links TRBV28 to TRBJ2-7, with a tentative D call TRBD2 (6 bases). This CDR3 has 15 residues. Germline CDR1 is MDHEN and CDR2 is SYDVKM. The V end lost 8 bases, the J end lost 1 base, and 18 bases lay between the germline ends. DNA for the CDR3: TGTGCCAGCGTCCAACTATCCCGGGGGTCCTACGAGCAGTACTTC. This codes for CASVQLSRGSYEQYF.

This clonotype has ten or more counts. The chain is built from TRBV6-1 and TRBJ1-5; unclear D gene. Germline V CDR1 and CDR2: MNHNS, SASEGT. V was cut by 6 bases and J by 6 bases, with 18 bases left in between. The CDR3 has 15 amino acids. CDR3 nucleotide sequence: TGTGCCAGCAGCCACCTTTCTGGAGAAGGTCAGCCCCAGCATTTT. It encodes CASSHLSGEGQPQHF.

The chain employs TRBV9 and TRBJ2-5; 7 nucleotides agree with TRBD1. Germline trimming cut 0 bases from V and 5 bases from J; bases unmatched to any gene: 10. The germline V gene encodes CDR1 SGDLS and CDR2 YYNGEE. The CDR3 totals 16 residues. This chain's CDR3 is CASSVGQGVGRETQYF. The CDR3 bases are TGTGCCAGCAGCGTAGGACAGGGAGTGGGTCGGGAGACCCAGTACTTC.

At least ten counts were recorded for this clonotype. The rearrangement links TRBV12-5 to TRBJ2-5; the D is unclear. Deletions cut 6 bases from V and 2 bases from J, with 16 bases between. Looked up from germline, CDR1 is LGHNT and CDR2 is FRNRAP. The CDR3 length is 15 residues. As DNA, the CDR3 is TGTGCTAGTGGCAACAACAGCAAAGTACAAGAGACCCAGTACTTC. It is translated as CASGNNSKVQETQYF.

This clonotype came up many times. V gene TRBV11-2 combines with J gene TRBJ2-5; tentative D call: TRBD2 (6 bases). Trimming cost V 5 bases and J 4 bases, with 17 bases left between them. Germline CDR1 SGHAT, CDR2 FQNNGV. The CDR3 has 15 residues. The chain's CDR3 is CASSMDYWGSETQYF. In nucleotides, the CDR3 is TGTGCCAGCAGCATGGACTACTGGGGGTCAGAGACCCAGTACTTC. The whole variable domain, filled in from reference TRBV11-2 and TRBJ2-5, reads EAGVAQSPRYKIIEKRQSVAFWCNPISGHATLYWYQQILGQGPKLLIQFQNNGVVDDSQLPKDRFSAERLKGVDSTLKIQPAKLEDSAVYLCASSMDYWGSETQYFGPGTRLLVL.

Ten or more counts support this clonotype. The rearrangement uses TRBV3-1 and TRBJ2-5, with a tentative D call TRBD2 (6 bases). The ends were cut back, 0 bases at V and 2 bases at J, with 13 bases in the middle. Per germline, CDR1 LGHDT and CDR2 YNNKEL (reference sequence). The CDR3 consists of 16 residues. CDR3 residues: CASSQDRIAEQETQYF. For the CDR3, the DNA is TGTGCCAGCAGCCAAGATAGGATAGCGGAGCAAGAGACCCAGTACTTC.